The 11 T cell receptor beta chains in this list originate from one sample, sequenced in a study of blood T cell repertoires in COVID-19 (dated by TCRdb to the early 2020s). The library relied on the immunoSEQ multiplex PCR assay. This is the immuneACCESS table as TCRdb keeps it, with only in-frame sequences that have V and J called. A part of the clones is gone; compared with another copy, unresolved V genes explain less than half, and the rest is unexplained. The sample table contains about 35,000 clones; only one count was recorded for about 90% of them. The ten top clones hold roughly a fifth of the sample. Sequences were obtained from peripheral blood. Receptors were obtained from a man of 80 years or more with acute or convalescent COVID-19.

The chain uses TRBV6-5 and TRBJ2-7, with 9 positions matching TRBD1. V gave up 0 bases and J gave up 2 bases; unmatched junction bases: 2. Germline loops: CDR1 MNHEY, CDR2 SVGAGI. CDR3 length: 15 residues. CDR3 DNA: TGTGCCAGCAGTTACTCCCGGACAGGGGCCTACGAGCAGTACTTC. This codes for CASSYSRTGAYEQYF.

The rearrangement uses TRBV4-2 and TRBJ1-2; no clear D. Trimming took off 0 bases at V and 2 bases at J, with 7 bases between the two ends. The germline gives CDR1 LGHNA, CDR2 YNFKEQ. CDR3 length equals 14 residues. The CDR3 sequence is CASSQDFLNYGYTF. The CDR3 coding sequence is TGTGCCAGCAGCCAAGATTTCCTGAACTATGGCTACACCTTC.

This rearrangement joins TRBV10-3 to TRBJ1-1; perhaps TRBD1 as D (6 bases). Trimming pared 4 bases from V and 8 bases from J, leaving 17 bases between. Germline CDR1 and CDR2: ENHRY and SYGVKD. The CDR3 has 14 amino acids. The DNA of the CDR3 is TGTGCCATCAGTGCGTCTCATCGGACAGAGGAAGCTTTCTTT. This translates into CAISASHRTEEAFF.

This clone has just one count. This chain links TRBV19 with TRBJ1-5, with D tentatively TRBD1 (5 bases). This CDR3 spans 16 amino acids. Deletions cut 7 bases from V and 1 base from J, with 17 bases between. Per the germline V gene, CDR1 is LNHDA and CDR2 is SQIVND (reference sequence). This chain's CDR3 is CASIDQPRVSNQPQHF. The CDR3 DNA reads TGTGCCAGTATCGACCAGCCCAGGGTAAGCAATCAGCCCCAGCATTTT.

The chain links TRBV19 to TRBJ1-2, with D maybe TRBD1 (5 bases). Trimming pared 1 base from V and 0 bases from J, leaving 9 bases between. Germline V gives CDR1 LNHDA, CDR2 SQIVND (reference sequence). This CDR3 has 15 amino acids. The CDR3 sequence is CASSIVTGTNYGYTF. The CDR3 nucleotides read TGTGCCAGTAGTATAGTTACAGGTACTAACTATGGCTACACCTTC. The full variable domain, completed using reference TRBV19 and TRBJ1-2, is DGGITQSPKYLFRKEGQNVTLSCEQNLNHDAMYWYRQDPGQGLRLIYYSQIVNDFQKGDIAEGYSVSREKKESFPLTVTSAQKNPTAFYLCASSIVTGTNYGYTFGSGTRLTVV.

The chain joins TRBV9 to TRBJ2-7; 9 bases agree with TRBD2. Germline V gene sequence: CDR1 SGDLS, CDR2 YYNGEE. Trimming cost V 4 bases and J 4 bases; bases outside gene matches: 6. This CDR3 contains 14 residues. This CDR3 is CASSNAGGPYEQYF. The CDR3 DNA sequence: TGTGCCAGCAGCAACGCGGGGGGGCCTTACGAGCAGTACTTC.

CDR3 DNA sequence: TGTGCCAGCAGCCCCTTGACAGGGAGCACAGATACGCAGTATTTT. Encoded protein: CASSPLTGSTDTQYF. This chain joins TRBV5-6 and TRBJ2-3; 7 bases align to TRBD1. Germline CDR1 and CDR2: SGHDT and YYEEEE. V was pared by 4 bases and J by 0 bases, with 5 bases of the junction left unmatched. CDR3 length: 15 residues.

The V call is TRBV19, the J call TRBJ1-1, with D maybe TRBD1 (5 bases). The germline gives CDR1 LNHDA, CDR2 SQIVND (reference sequence). This CDR3 has 14 amino acids. V was clipped by 4 bases and J by 4 bases, with 13 bases between them. CDR3 sequence reads: CASSSQGFSTEAFF. The CDR3 region has the DNA TGTGCCAGTAGTAGTCAGGGATTCAGCACTGAAGCTTTCTTT.

The gene calls are TRBV18 and TRBJ2-7; 7 nucleotides align to TRBD1. The CDR3 runs 14 residues. CDR1 and CDR2 from the germline V gene are KGHSH and LQKENI. V gave up 2 bases and J gave up 7 bases; unmatched junction bases: 8. The DNA for the CDR3 is TGTGCCAGCTCACCAGAGACAGGGATTGGGGAGCAGTACTTC. Translation gives CASSPETGIGEQYF.

CDR3 bases: TGTGCCAGCAGCTCCCGACAGGCCCGTGCCTATAATTCACCCCTCCACTTT. Protein sequence: CASSSRQARAYNSPLHF. The chain is built from TRBV7-8 and TRBJ1-6; D is possibly TRBD1 (6 bases). The CDR3 extends over 17 amino acids. V gave up 4 bases and J gave up 2 bases, with 15 bases separating them. Germline V gene lookup returns CDR1 SGHVS and CDR2 FQNEAQ.

The V call is TRBV5-1, the J call TRBJ1-1; 8 positions agree with TRBD1. Germline V gene sequence: CDR1 SGHRS, CDR2 YFSETQ. There are 17 residues in the CDR3. V dropped 0 bases and J dropped 1; count of bases not matched to a gene: 8. The CDR3 loop is CASSLGGTGRSNTEAFF. Here the CDR3 DNA reads TGCGCCAGCAGCTTGGGGGGGACAGGACGATCGAACACTGAAGCTTTCTTT.